What follows are 17 T cell receptor beta chains derived from one specimen sequenced in a study of blood T cells in healthy people across ages. Using a J-beta primer mix together with a sample-barcoded 5' primer, a second PCR was run for roughly 7 to 11 cycles. TCRdb ran MiXCR on the 5' RACE reads and lists one entry per CDR3 protein. The sample holds about 780,000 distinct CDR3 sequences, around 68% seen once. Sequences were obtained from blood. Source of these receptors: a man aged 30-40 years in good health.

V gene TRBV24-1 combines with J gene TRBJ1-5; no clear D gene. The CDR3 loop spans 12 amino acids. Germline V lookup: CDR1 KGHDR, CDR2 SFDVKD. V shed 5 bases and J shed 6 bases, with 7 bases lying between them. The CDR3 here is CATSALAQPQHF. In nucleotides, the CDR3 is TGTGCCACCAGTGCTCTGGCTCAGCCCCAGCATTTT.

The chain employs TRBV11-2 and TRBJ2-3; a weak D match, TRBD1 (6 bases). This CDR3 contains 13 residues. V was pared by 5 bases and J by 6 bases, with 12 bases between. Germline CDR1 is SGHAT and CDR2 is FQNNGV. The CDR3 loop is CASSQGTYDTQYF. DNA of the CDR3: TGTGCCAGCAGCCAAGGGACATATGATACGCAGTATTTT.

The chain couples TRBV7-3 to TRBJ2-1; 9 nucleotides agree with TRBD2. CDR1 is SGHTA and CDR2 is FQGTGA in the germline V gene. This CDR3 has 16 amino acids. The V gene end was trimmed by 3 bases and the J gene end by 9 bases; junction bases not matched to a gene: 12. CDR3 residues: CASSLSPAGGPSEQFF. The CDR3 DNA reads TGTGCCAGCAGCTTGAGCCCAGCGGGGGGCCCGTCTGAGCAGTTCTTC.

The chain employs TRBV18 and TRBJ2-1; 13 nucleotides align to TRBD2. The germline gives CDR1 KGHSH, CDR2 LQKENI. J lost 7 bases, V lost 8 bases, and 11 bases had no gene match. This CDR3 contains 16 residues. The CDR3 spells CASRTSGGIEGNEQFF. The CDR3 DNA follows: TGTGCCAGCAGGACTAGCGGGGGAATTGAGGGGAATGAGCAGTTCTTC. The full variable domain, rest sourced from reference TRBV18 and TRBJ2-1, is NAGVMQNPRHLVRRRGQEARLRCSPMKGHSHVYWYRQLPEEGLKFMVYLQKENIIDESGMPKERFSAEFPKEGPSILRIQQVVRGDSAAYFCASRTSGGIEGNEQFFGPGTRLTVL.

The rearrangement links TRBV12-3 or TRBV12-4 to TRBJ1-2; 11 nucleotides agree with TRBD1. This CDR3 is 17 amino acids long. V lost 5 bases and J lost 5; bases outside the gene matches: 13. The CDR3 coding sequence is TGTGCCAGCAGTGCCCGACCCCCGGGACAGGGGGTGTATGGCTACACCTTC. It yields the protein CASSARPPGQGVYGYTF.

This chain joins TRBV7-9 and TRBJ2-1; possibly TRBD1 for D (6 bases). Germline CDR1 reads SEHNR; CDR2 reads FQNEAQ (reference sequence). V lost 0 bases and J lost 8, with 20 bases in between. The CDR3 runs 17 residues. Here the CDR3 reads CASSLAGAGMVVDEQFF. DNA of the CDR3: TGTGCCAGCAGCTTAGCGGGGGCAGGGATGGTCGTCGATGAGCAGTTCTTC.

The chain uses TRBV30 and TRBJ2-3; TRBD2 might be the D (6 bases). Germline values: CDR1 GTSNPN, CDR2 SVGIG (reference sequence). The CDR3 length is 15 residues. V was shortened by 3 bases and J by 2 bases, with 15 bases between the two germline ends. CDR3 coding DNA: TGTGCCTGGAGCCTTCTTCGGGACTCCACAGATACGCAGTATTTT. This codes for CAWSLLRDSTDTQYF. The whole variable domain, remainder taken from reference TRBV30 and TRBJ2-3, is SQTIHQWPATLVQPVGSPLSLECTVEGTSNPNLYWYRQAAGRGLQLLFYSVGIGQISSEVPQNLSASRPQDRQFILSSKKLLLSDSGFYLCAWSLLRDSTDTQYFGPGTRLTVL.

This sequence joins TRBV3-1 and TRBJ2-7; TRBD2 matches at 9 bases. CDR1 LGHDT and CDR2 YNNKEL come from the germline V gene (reference sequence). The J segment lost 4 bases and the V segment lost 3 bases, leaving 10 bases of the junction unmatched. This CDR3 region has 16 residues. For the CDR3, the DNA is TGTGCCAGCAGCCAGTGGTCTAGCGGGGTCTTATACGAGCAGTACTTC. Its protein product is CASSQWSSGVLYEQYF.

For this clonotype: A clone one base away is much larger, so this may be a read error. The CDR3 region has the DNA TGTGCCAGCAGCTTAGCTCCGGGGGGCAGCACAGATACGCAGTATTTT. This encodes CASSLAPGGSTDTQYF. J is TRBJ2-3 and V is TRBV7-3; D is perhaps TRBD2 (7 bases). V was shortened by 2 bases and J by 0 bases, with 12 bases between the two germline ends. The CDR3 runs to 16 residues. The germline CDR1 and CDR2 sequences are SGHTA and FQGTGA. Drawing the rest from reference TRBV7-3 and TRBJ2-3, the complete variable domain is GAGVSQTPSNKVTEKGKYVELRCDPISGHTALYWYRQSLGQGPEFLIYFQGTGAADDSGLPNDRFFAVRPEGSVSTLKIQRTERGDSAVYLCASSLAPGGSTDTQYFGPGTRLTVL.

The chain combines TRBV27 with TRBJ2-3, with a possible D match to TRBD1 (5 bases). Germline lookup yields CDR1 MNHEY and CDR2 SMNVEV (reference sequence). This CDR3 has 13 residues. Trimming took off 7 bases at V and 3 bases at J, with 11 bases between the two ends. CDR3 loop: CASTAGSTDTQYF. The CDR3, as DNA: TGTGCCAGCACGGCAGGGTCGACAGATACGCAGTATTTT.

V is TRBV20-1 and J is TRBJ2-7, with 7 bases identical to TRBD1. Germline V gene sequence: CDR1 DFQATT, CDR2 SNEGSKA (reference sequence). This CDR3 has 13 amino acids. Trimming at V came to 5 bases and at J to 4 bases, leaving 8 bases not matched to a gene. CDR3 sequence (DNA): TGCAGTGCTCCCCGGGACAGCGAGTACGAGCAGTACTTC. Residues: CSAPRDSEYEQYF.

This clonotype was detected only a few times. The chain has TRBV2 and TRBJ2-1; 8 bases align to TRBD1. CDR3 length: 14 amino acids. V shed 6 bases, J shed 2 bases, and the junction held 3 bases outside the gene matches. Germline CDR1 reads SNHLY; CDR2 reads FYNNEI. CDR3 in DNA: TGTGCCAGCAGGGGACAGGCAACCTACAATGAGCAGTTCTTC. Translated: CASRGQATYNEQFF.

V usage is TRBV7-8 and J usage is TRBJ2-1; 9 positions agree with TRBD2. Germline loops: CDR1 SGHVS, CDR2 FQNEAQ. V lost 5 bases to trimming and J lost 8 bases; unmatched junction nucleotides: 10. This CDR3 contains 15 residues. The CDR3 sequence: CASSPPGLAGDEQFF. CDR3 nucleotide sequence: TGTGCCAGCAGCCCGCCGGGACTAGCCGGGGATGAGCAGTTCTTC.

This clonotype was detected only once. The chain has TRBV9 and TRBJ2-3; D might be TRBD2 (6 bases). Trimming cost V 0 bases and J 1 base, with 12 bases left between them. CDR1 SGDLS and CDR2 YYNGEE come from the germline V gene. This CDR3 contains 16 residues. CDR3 sequence (DNA): TGTGCCAGCAGCGTAGCGGGGGTGCTCGGCACAGATACGCAGTATTTT. Translated, it gives CASSVAGVLGTDTQYF.

This clonotype was found a few times. The chain is built from TRBV6-4 and TRBJ2-5; D remains ambiguous. The CDR3 is made up of 13 amino acids. Trimming removed 3 bases from V and 7 bases from J, with 12 bases in between. Germline V gene sequence: CDR1 MRHNA, CDR2 SNTAGT. Written as DNA, the CDR3 is TGTGCCAGCAGTGATAGAACAGCGTGGACCCAGTACTTC. Translating gives CASSDRTAWTQYF.

The chain carries TRBV4-2 and TRBJ1-2; D is undetermined. The germline CDR1 and CDR2 sequences are LGHNA and YNFKEQ. Trimming removed 1 base from V and 8 bases from J, with 17 bases in between. The CDR3 is 15 residues long. In nucleotides, the CDR3 is TGTGCCAGCAGCCAAGCGGTGAATGAAGTATTAGGCTACACCTTC. Encoded protein: CASSQAVNEVLGYTF.

This chain joins TRBV6-5 and TRBJ2-7; D unclear. The CDR3 contains 14 residues. Germline CDR1 reads MNHEY; CDR2 reads SVGAGI. V lost 5 bases to trimming and J lost 7 bases, with 18 bases between them. This CDR3 is CASSQPGGGNEQYF. CDR3 DNA sequence: TGTGCCAGCAGTCAGCCGGGCGGTGGGAATGAGCAGTACTTC.